These 22 T cell receptor beta chains originate from one sample sequenced in a study of Tregs in tolerant kidney transplant recipients. TCRdb's copy holds only in-frame clones and misses some; the assay was immunoSEQ multiplex PCR. Seen here are under 90,000 clones, around 90% observed once, and the top ten hold around 1.4%. Mixed chimerism was transient after nonmyeloablative marrow transplants from related graft donors. The material sequenced was CD4+ T cells from blood (PBMCs), taken 24 months after the transplant. The receptor set was obtained from a human patient who received a combined kidney and bone marrow transplant. Some T cells may arise from the graft donor.

This chain links TRBV19 with TRBJ1-2; D unclear. Germline CDR1 and CDR2: LNHDA and SQIVND (reference sequence). Trimming left V 7 bases short and J 2 bases short, with 11 bases between. CDR3 length equals 13 residues. Here the CDR3 reads CASKFGRNYGYTF. In nucleotides, the CDR3 is TGTGCCAGTAAATTTGGGAGAAACTATGGCTACACCTTC.

The gene calls are TRBV5-6 and TRBJ1-2; D might be TRBD1 (5 bases). CDR3 length equals 15 residues. Germline CDR1 reads SGHDT; CDR2 reads YYEEEE. Trimming left V 0 bases short and J 0 bases short, with 9 bases between. CDR3 sequence: CASSLETEANYGYTF. For the CDR3, the DNA is TGTGCCAGCAGCTTGGAGACAGAAGCTAACTATGGCTACACCTTC.

The rearrangement uses TRBV14 and TRBJ1-2, with no clear D. The V end lost 0 bases, the J end lost 3 bases, and 5 bases lay between the germline ends. The CDR3 runs 13 residues. Germline V gene sequence: CDR1 SGHDN, CDR2 FVKESK. CDR3 sequence reads: CASSQDFDYGYTF. CDR3 bases: TGTGCCAGCAGCCAAGATTTCGACTATGGCTACACCTTC.

This chain links TRBV29-1 with TRBJ2-3, with 10 bases identical to TRBD2. CDR1 is SQVTM and CDR2 is ANQGSEA in the germline V gene. The CDR3 loop spans 14 amino acids. Germline trimming cut 2 bases from V and 5 bases from J; bases unmatched to any gene: 4. Written as DNA, the CDR3 is TGCAGCGTTGAACTAGCGGGAGCAGTAGATACGCAGTATTTT. Protein product: CSVELAGAVDTQYF.

Comments on this clone: Within the sample, other DNA sequences also encode this same CDR3. The V and J genes are TRBV14 and TRBJ1-6; D is unclear. The V and J ends lost 0 bases and 7 bases respectively, with 37 bases between them. The CDR3 has 24 residues. Germline CDR1 is SGHDN and CDR2 is FVKESK. CDR3 in DNA: TGTGCCAGCAGCCAAGACCATCGGGAGACCGATAACCTCTCAAGACGTTATCGGAATTCACCCCTCCACTTT. It translates to CASSQDHRETDNLSRRYRNSPLHF.

This chain connects TRBV9 to TRBJ1-3, with 8 bases aligning to TRBD1. The germline V gene encodes CDR1 SGDLS and CDR2 YYNGEE. The junction had 3 bases not matched to a gene; V was cut back by 0 bases and J by 1 base. There are 16 residues in the CDR3. The CDR3 region has the DNA TGTGCCAGCAGCGTAGACCACAGGGGGTCTGGAAACACCATATATTTT. The encoded protein is CASSVDHRGSGNTIYF.

The V call is TRBV2, the J call TRBJ2-7; no reliable D call. Germline V gene sequence: CDR1 SNHLY, CDR2 FYNNEI. This CDR3 region has 11 residues. Trimming removed 5 bases from V and 3 bases from J, with 5 bases in between. The CDR3 spells CASSPGYEQYF. The CDR3 bases are TGTGCCAGCAGTCCCGGCTACGAGCAGTACTTC. Looking up the rest from reference TRBV2 and TRBJ2-7 gives the full variable domain: EPEVTQTPSHQVTQMGQEVILRCVPISNHLYFYWYRQILGQKVEFLVSFYNNEISEKSEIFDDQFSVERPDGSNFTLKIRSTKLEDSAMYFCASSPGYEQYFGPGTRLTVT.

The table lists this clone with a count of one. The chain employs TRBV18 and TRBJ2-3, with 9 bases that match TRBD1. CDR3 length equals 15 residues. CDR1 and CDR2 from the germline V gene are KGHSH and LQKENI. V lost 2 bases and J lost 1; bases outside the gene matches: 1. The CDR3, as DNA: TGTGCCAGCTCACCAACAGGGGGCGGCACAGATACGCAGTATTTT. Amino acids: CASSPTGGGTDTQYF.

J is TRBJ2-7 and V is TRBV6-1, with 8 bases aligning to TRBD1. J lost 3 bases, V lost 0 bases, and 4 bases had no gene match. Germline V gene sequence: CDR1 MNHNS, CDR2 SASEGT. The CDR3 is 15 amino acids. The CDR3 sequence is CASSEARQGNYEQYF. As DNA, the CDR3 is TGTGCCAGCAGTGAAGCGAGACAGGGGAACTACGAGCAGTACTTC.

The chain has TRBV10-3 and TRBJ1-1, with 8 bases matching TRBD1. J lost 5 bases, V lost 6 bases, and 8 bases had no gene match. Germline loops: CDR1 ENHRY, CDR2 SYGVKD. The CDR3 has 14 amino acids. CDR3 nucleotide sequence: TGTGCCATCAGCCCACAGGGGGTTAGAACTGAAGCTTTCTTT. It codes for CAISPQGVRTEAFF.

The chain links TRBV2 to TRBJ2-3; D is possibly TRBD2 (5 bases). Germline lookup yields CDR1 SNHLY and CDR2 FYNNEI. Deletions cut 4 bases from V and 5 bases from J, with 10 bases between. The CDR3 runs to 13 residues. As DNA, the CDR3 is TGTGCCAGCAGTGGGGAGTCAGAAGATACGCAGTATTTT. It encodes CASSGESEDTQYF.

CDR3 in DNA: TGTGCCAGCAGCTCCGGGACAGGGCTCAGGTCGGGTGGCTACACCTTC. Its translation is CASSSGTGLRSGGYTF. The chain uses TRBV5-5 and TRBJ1-2, with 9 bases that match TRBD1. V was clipped by 3 bases and J by 7 bases; unmatched bases: 13. This CDR3 is 16 amino acids long. The germline V gene encodes CDR1 SGHKS and CDR2 YYEKEE (reference sequence). Full variable domain (rest looked up from reference TRBV5-5 and TRBJ1-2): DAGVTQSPTHLIKTRGQQVTLRCSPISGHKSVSWYQQVLGQGPQFIFQYYEKEERGRGNFPDRFSARQFPNYSSELNVNALLLGDSALYLCASSSGTGLRSGGYTFGSGTRLTVV.

The chain employs TRBV2 and TRBJ2-3, with a weak D call TRBD2 (6 bases). V lost 7 bases to trimming and J lost 2 bases, with 13 bases between them. CDR1 is SNHLY, CDR2 FYNNEI, per germline. The CDR3 length is 14 residues. CDR3 nucleotides: TGTGCCAGCAAGAGGGCGGGGCACACAGATACGCAGTATTTT. Translated: CASKRAGHTDTQYF.

This chain links TRBV9 with TRBJ2-7; D perhaps matches TRBD1 (6 bases). V was trimmed by 3 bases and J by 6 bases, leaving 16 bases between them. The CDR3 has 14 residues. Germline CDR1 SGDLS, CDR2 YYNGEE. In nucleotides, the CDR3 is TGTGCCAGCAGCGCCGGGACATTCCCCTCCGAGCAGTACTTC. Amino acids: CASSAGTFPSEQYF. The full variable domain, completed using reference TRBV9 and TRBJ2-7, is DSGVTQTPKHLITATGQRVTLRCSPRSGDLSVYWYQQSLDQGLQFLIQYYNGEERAKGNILERFSAQQFPDLHSELNLSSLELGDSALYFCASSAGTFPSEQYFGPGTRLTVT.

The chain uses TRBV7-9 and TRBJ2-3; D remains ambiguous. The CDR3 is 14 amino acids. Germline assignment: CDR1 SEHNR and CDR2 FQNEAQ (reference sequence). V lost 4 bases and J 0 bases, leaving 8 bases between the germline ends. The CDR3 protein is CASSSSGSTDTQYF. The CDR3, as DNA: TGTGCCAGCAGCTCTTCCGGGAGCACAGATACGCAGTATTTT.

This clone has a handful of counts. The V and J genes are TRBV7-9 and TRBJ2-7; maybe TRBD1 (5 bases). V was shortened by 1 base and J by 6 bases, with 10 bases between the two germline ends. Looked up from germline, CDR1 is SEHNR and CDR2 is FQNEAQ (reference sequence). The CDR3 spans 13 residues. CDR3 bases: TGTGCCAGCAGCTTAGGCCAGGGCACCGAGCAGTACTTC. Its translation: CASSLGQGTEQYF.

The V call is TRBV5-1, the J call TRBJ2-1; 7 bases map to TRBD1. There are 15 residues in the CDR3. The germline V gene has CDR1 SGHRS and CDR2 YFSETQ. Unmatched junction bases numbered 13, after V lost 5 bases and J lost 8 bases. Here the CDR3 reads CASSIQGMLGYEQFF. CDR3 sequence (DNA): TGCGCCAGCAGTATACAGGGGATGTTGGGTTATGAGCAGTTCTTC. The entire variable domain, with the rest obtained from reference TRBV5-1 and TRBJ2-1, is as follows: KAGVTQTPRYLIKTRGQQVTLSCSPISGHRSVSWYQQTPGQGLQFLFEYFSETQRNKGNFPGRFSGRQFSNSRSEMNVSTLELGDSALYLCASSIQGMLGYEQFFGPGTRLTVL.

The chain uses TRBV4-3 and TRBJ2-5, with TRBD1 matching 8 bases. The V and J ends lost 4 bases and 5 bases, in that order; junction bases with no gene match: 12. In germline, CDR1 is LGHNA, CDR2 YSLEER. CDR3 length: 16 residues. CDR3 amino acids: CASSRGGQGVGETQYF. CDR3 DNA: TGCGCCAGCAGCCGAGGAGGACAGGGCGTGGGGGAGACCCAGTACTTC.

The sample holds one count of this clone. V gene TRBV28 combines with J gene TRBJ1-1, with D unresolved. V gave up 6 bases and J gave up 3 bases, with 8 bases separating them. The germline V gene has CDR1 MDHEN and CDR2 SYDVKM. This CDR3 region has 12 residues. CDR3 in DNA: TGTGCCAGCAGAGAGATGGACACTGAAGCTTTCTTT. The encoded protein is CASREMDTEAFF. Variable domain in full (rest from reference TRBV28 and TRBJ1-1): DVKVTQSSRYLVKRTGEKVFLECVQDMDHENMFWYRQDPGLGLRLIYFSYDVKMKEKGDIPEGYSVSREKKERFSLILESASTNQTSMYLCASREMDTEAFFGQGTRLTVV.

The genes are TRBV14 and TRBJ1-6, with D unresolved. The CDR3 spans 13 residues. V was trimmed by 1 base and J by 12 bases, leaving 10 bases between them. Per germline, CDR1 SGHDN and CDR2 FVKESK. The CDR3 loop is CASSQVSGGPLHF. The DNA for the CDR3 is TGTGCCAGCAGCCAAGTCTCGGGTGGACCCCTCCACTTT.

The chain has TRBV2 and TRBJ1-1, with TRBD1 matching over 7 bases. Per the germline V gene, CDR1 is SNHLY and CDR2 is FYNNEI. The CDR3 is made up of 12 amino acids. Unmatched junction bases numbered 2, after V lost 6 bases and J lost 4 bases. The CDR3 region has the DNA TGTGCCAGCAGACAGGGGATCACTGAAGCTTTCTTT. Encoded protein: CASRQGITEAFF.

The chain couples TRBV7-9 to TRBJ2-7; 10 bases agree with TRBD1. V gave up 8 bases and J gave up 4 bases; unmatched junction bases: 5. The length of the CDR3 is 13 residues. Germline CDR1 is SEHNR and CDR2 is FQNEAQ (reference sequence). The CDR3 sequence is CASQRTGGYEQYF. The DNA for the CDR3 is TGTGCCAGCCAAAGGACAGGGGGTTACGAGCAGTACTTC.